What follows are 20 T cell receptor beta chains derived from one specimen sequenced in a study of blood T cell repertoires in COVID-19. The assay was immunoSEQ multiplex PCR, and TCRdb's table has in-frame clones only and misses some. The sample lists 40,000 to 50,000 clones; more than 75% were seen once. Sequencing used peripheral blood. These receptors all stem from a man in his fifties with active COVID-19.

The chain has TRBV3-1 (or the pseudogene TRBV3-2) and TRBJ2-5; TRBD1 is a possible D gene (5 bases). CDR1 LGHDT and CDR2 YNNKEL come from the germline V gene (reference sequence). The CDR3 extends over 14 amino acids. The V end lost 2 bases, the J end lost 1 base, and 8 bases lay between the germline ends. The CDR3 DNA reads as TGTGCCAGCAGCCAAAAAGGGGCCCAAGAGACCCAGTACTTC. The encoded protein is CASSQKGAQETQYF.

The chain employs TRBV6-6 and TRBJ1-1; maybe TRBD1 (5 bases). V lost 0 bases to trimming and J lost 1 base, with 9 bases between them. Germline V CDR1 and CDR2: MNHNY, SVGAGI (reference sequence). The CDR3 covers 15 residues. CDR3: CASSYSSQGNTEAFF. CDR3 bases: TGTGCCAGCAGTTACTCGAGTCAGGGGAACACTGAAGCTTTCTTT.

The gene calls are TRBV10-3 and TRBJ1-1; no clear D. Germline loops: CDR1 ENHRY, CDR2 SYGVKD. This CDR3 region has 14 residues. V lost 8 bases and J lost 5, with 18 bases in between. In nucleotides, the CDR3 is TGTGCCATCTCCCTCTCCGGACGGGGTACTGAAGCTTTCTTT. This gives the protein CAISLSGRGTEAFF.

The chain is built from TRBV4-1 and TRBJ2-3; 7 nucleotides line up with TRBD1. V shed 1 base, J shed 2 bases, and the junction held 6 bases outside the gene matches. CDR1 is MGHRA and CDR2 is YSYEKL in the germline V gene. This CDR3 is built from 16 residues. The CDR3 protein is CASSQVGQGVTDTQYF. In nucleotides, the CDR3 is TGCGCCAGCAGCCAAGTGGGCCAGGGGGTCACAGATACGCAGTATTTT.

The rearrangement links TRBV6-2 or TRBV6-3 to TRBJ2-3; 11 positions match TRBD2. Losses at the gene ends were 6 bases for V and 7 bases for J; bases not matched to a gene: 15. The CDR3 length is 17 residues. Germline lookup yields CDR1 MNHEY and CDR2 SVGEGT. The CDR3 loop is CASSRNLLAGVPNTQYF. In nucleotides, the CDR3 is TGTGCCAGCAGCCGCAACCTACTAGCGGGAGTTCCAAATACGCAGTATTTT.

CDR3 nucleotide sequence: TGTGCCAGCTCAAGTCGTGCTAGCGGGGGGGCAGATACGCAGTATTTT. It codes for CASSSRASGGADTQYF. This chain connects TRBV18 to TRBJ2-3; 12 bases fit TRBD2. CDR1 is KGHSH, CDR2 LQKENI, per germline. V lost 5 bases to trimming and J lost 4 bases; unmatched junction nucleotides: 7. The CDR3 runs 16 residues.

The chain uses TRBV28 and TRBJ2-7, with TRBD1 identical over 10 bases. The CDR3 covers 16 residues. Germline CDR1 and CDR2: MDHEN and SYDVKM. With V trimmed by 2 bases and J by 5 bases, 9 bases remained unmatched. The CDR3 coding sequence is TGTGCCAGCAGTTTACTACCGGCGACAGGGGGCAACGAGCAGTACTTC. Protein product: CASSLLPATGGNEQYF. The full variable domain, in which reference TRBV28 and TRBJ2-7 provide the parts outside the CDR3, is DVKVTQSSRYLVKRTGEKVFLECVQDMDHENMFWYRQDPGLGLRLIYFSYDVKMKEKGDIPEGYSVSREKKERFSLILESASTNQTSMYLCASSLLPATGGNEQYFGPGTRLTVT.

V is TRBV12-2 and J is TRBJ1-2; the tabulated D call, TRBD1, remains unverified against the DNA. TRBV12-2 has pseudogene status. The CDR3 contains 14 residues. The CDR3 here is CASRLVRQGYGYTF. CDR3 in DNA: TGTGCAAGTCGCTTAGTAAGACAGGGCTATGGCTACACCTTC.

The chain combines TRBV12-5 with TRBJ2-3; 13 nucleotides align to TRBD2. CDR1 LGHNT and CDR2 FRNRAP come from the germline V gene. The junction had 10 bases not matched to a gene; V was cut back by 5 bases and J by 2 bases. The CDR3 covers 18 residues. CDR3 bases: TGTGCTAGTGGTCAAGGGGGACTAGCGGGGAGGCTCACAGATACGCAGTATTTT. Its protein product is CASGQGGLAGRLTDTQYF.

The V and J genes are TRBV7-3 and TRBJ2-2; no definite D call. V shed 1 base and J shed 1 base, with 7 bases lying between them. CDR3 size: 15 residues. Germline loops: CDR1 SGHTA, CDR2 FQGTGA. This CDR3 reads CASSLNFLNTGELFF. The CDR3 bases are TGTGCCAGCAGCTTAAACTTCTTGAACACCGGGGAGCTGTTTTTT.

V and J are TRBV6-5 and TRBJ1-2; 8 bases map to TRBD1. From germline, CDR1 is MNHEY and CDR2 SVGAGI. V shed 6 bases, J shed 8 bases, and the junction held 8 bases outside the gene matches. CDR3 length: 13 amino acids. The chain's CDR3 is CASRATGARGYTF. The CDR3 nucleotides are TGTGCCAGCAGGGCGACAGGGGCTAGGGGCTACACCTTC.

The rearrangement links TRBV3-1 (or the pseudogene TRBV3-2) to TRBJ2-3; D may be TRBD2 (6 bases). The CDR3 runs to 14 residues. The germline gives CDR1 LGHDT, CDR2 YNNKEL (reference sequence). V gave up 0 bases and J gave up 7 bases, with 11 bases separating them. CDR3 residues: CASSQDRGGNTQYF. In DNA, the CDR3 is TGTGCCAGCAGCCAAGATCGGGGCGGGAATACGCAGTATTTT.

This clone was counted a few times. The rearrangement joins TRBV4-1 to TRBJ1-5; weak D call: TRBD1 (6 bases). The CDR3 runs 17 residues. V was pared by 3 bases and J by 1 base, with 16 bases between. Germline V gives CDR1 MGHRA, CDR2 YSYEKL. DNA for the CDR3: TGCGCCAGCAGCCATTCTATACAGGGTCCAAGCAATCAGCCCCAGCATTTT. Translating gives CASSHSIQGPSNQPQHF.

The gene calls are TRBV5-1 and TRBJ2-1, with 11 positions matching TRBD1. V lost 4 bases, J lost 8 bases, and 8 bases stayed unmatched. The CDR3 runs to 15 residues. Germline V gene lookup returns CDR1 SGHRS and CDR2 YFSETQ. The CDR3 region is CASSRDRGNADEQFF. The DNA of the CDR3 is TGCGCCAGCAGCCGGGACAGGGGGAATGCGGATGAGCAGTTCTTC.

The chain links TRBV25-1 to TRBJ1-2; 11 bases match TRBD1. Trimming took 8 bases from V and 8 from J; bases not matched to a gene: 16. The CDR3 has 16 residues. Germline CDR1 and CDR2: MGHDK and SYGVNS. The CDR3 coding sequence is TGTGCCAGCTTGCCCCAAACAGGACAGGGGGCTGAGGGCTACACCTTC. The encoded protein is CASLPQTGQGAEGYTF.

The chain links TRBV6-5 to TRBJ2-6; no firm D call. Trimming left V 8 bases short and J 1 base short, with 12 bases between. The germline V gene has CDR1 MNHEY and CDR2 SVGAGI. The CDR3 runs to 15 residues. The CDR3 region has the DNA TGTGCCAGCGGAGCGTCAATTTCTGGGGCCAACGTCCTGACTTTC. It codes for CASGASISGANVLTF.

This chain joins TRBV7-9 and TRBJ1-1; no clear D gene. The CDR3 has 8 amino acids. V was clipped by 10 bases and J by 8 bases, with 5 bases between them. Per germline, CDR1 SEHNR and CDR2 FQNEAQ (reference sequence). CDR3 sequence reads: CATSEAFF. The DNA of the CDR3 is TGTGCCACCTCCGAAGCTTTCTTT.

In nucleotides, the CDR3 is TGTGCCATCAGTAGGGGTAGCGGGGCCACGAATGAGCAGTTCTTC. Its translation: CAISRGSGATNEQFF. The chain links TRBV10-3 to TRBJ2-1; 8 bases match TRBD2. The ends lost 5 bases at V and 7 bases at J; junction bases unmatched: 10. CDR1 and CDR2 from the germline V gene are ENHRY and SYGVKD. This CDR3 is 15 amino acids long.

This rearrangement joins TRBV24-1 to TRBJ2-1, with 9 bases aligning to TRBD2. CDR1 and CDR2 (germline): KGHDR, SFDVKD. This CDR3 contains 13 residues. The junction had 3 bases not matched to a gene; V was cut back by 6 bases and J by 7 bases. CDR3 DNA sequence: TGTGCCACCAGTCCCAGCGGGGGGAATGAGCAGTTCTTC. This sequence encodes CATSPSGGNEQFF.

The chain uses TRBV9 and TRBJ1-5; D is possibly TRBD1 (5 bases). The CDR3 length is 14 residues. From germline, CDR1 is SGDLS and CDR2 YYNGEE. V lost 3 bases and J 6 bases, leaving 13 bases between the germline ends. The CDR3 nucleotides read TGTGCCAGCAGCGCCGGCAGGGTGGGTCAGCCCCAGCATTTT. Its translation: CASSAGRVGQPQHF.